This record concerns one T cell receptor (beta chain) sequence. The entry originates in a study of Ad26.COV2.S vaccination and SARS-CoV-2 variants. Treatment: about 20 received Ad26.COV2.S at low or high dose, single or two shots; roughly five received placebo; per-sample allocation not given. Vaccine and placebo recipients were sampled on day 63 after the first injection. The repertoire was sequenced with immunoSEQ multiplex PCR; TCRdb's copy has only in-frame clones and lacks some. The sample has about 350,000 clones; about 85% are singletons. In germline, CDR1 is LNHDA, CDR2 SQIVND (reference sequence). Deletions cut 5 bases from V and 3 bases from J, with 11 bases between. This CDR3 spans 13 amino acids.

This clonotype was sampled from a person aged 18 to 65 who received the Ad26.COV2.S COVID-19 vaccine or a placebo. The rearrangement uses TRBV19 and TRBJ2-7, with D tentatively TRBD2 (5 bases). This specimen consisted of peripheral blood, obtained in a trial of Ad26.COV2.S vaccine versus placebo. The CDR3 DNA sequence: TGTGCCAGTAGTCAGGAGGTGGGCTACGAGCAGTACTTC. Translation gives CASSQEVGYEQYF.